The clone carrying this TCR beta chain occurred many times. Its antigen is currently unknown. Each CDR3 protein is one row after TCRdb ran MiXCR on the reads. This sample yields around 240,000 distinct CDR3 sequences, of which roughly 20% are seen a single time; 15% to 20% belongs to the top ten. The sample comes from a study of T cell repertoires in cytomegalovirus infection. Across the study: Carrying CMV and the relevant HLA type showed in public TCR beta signatures. Study-level points and caveats: HLA-C-restricted CMV clonotypes gave the most frequent clonotype in two of eight donors.

Per the germline V gene, CDR1 is SGHVS and CDR2 is FQNEAQ. J gave up 0 bases and V 5 bases, and 8 bases lay outside the gene matches. This CDR3 region has 16 residues. The sample was CD8+ T cells from PBMCs. This receptor was taken from a human donor in good health (CMV status not recorded). Some clones in this sample may be carry-over from other donors' samples. The genes are TRBV7-8 and TRBJ1-2; TRBD1 matches 8 bases. This chain's CDR3 is CASSGGTGDSNYGYTF. CDR3 bases: TGTGCCAGCAGCGGTGGGACAGGCGACTCTAACTATGGCTACACCTTC.